The clone carrying this T cell receptor beta chain was seen more than once but under ten times. Its specificity is unknown. Cultured CD4+ T cells had their DNA profiled by the Oncomine TCR Beta short-read assay. TCRdb re-derived calls from the PCR reads in MiXCR, one entry per CDR3 protein. This sample has about 15,000 distinct CDR3 sequences, with around 60% found just once. The sample originates from a study of vaccination and CD4 T cells after COVID-19. From germline, CDR1 is MNHNS and CDR2 SASEGT. The ends were cut back, 1 base at V and 4 bases at J, with 10 bases in the middle. The CDR3 extends over 14 amino acids. Treatment specified: approximately nine-day PBMC culture with coronavirus spike peptide pools or control peptides (ViraFEST assay).

The receptor was derived from a human donor who had recovered from COVID-19. This chain uses TRBV6-1 with TRBJ1-1; D unclear. The sample consisted of CD4+ T cells from blood, cultured in vitro. This chain's CDR3 is CASSEEGFFTEAFF. CDR3 sequence (DNA): TGTGCCAGCAGTGAAGAGGGCTTTTTCACTGAAGCTTTCTTT.